One and the same sample provided the 2 T cell receptor beta chains below, sequenced in a study of neurological immune-mediated disorders. As to time point: longitudinal time-point 3. In TCRdb, the 5' RACE reads were re-called with MiXCR into one record per CDR3 protein. Among approximately 85,000 distinct CDR3 sequences listed, roughly 4.5% were seen once. Sequencing used PBMCs. These TCRs come from a woman between 55 and 75 years old with multiple sclerosis.

In this sample, this clonotype turned up many times. The V gene is TRBV24-1, the J gene TRBJ2-5; 9 positions match TRBD2. The CDR3 has 14 amino acids. Germline lookup yields CDR1 KGHDR and CDR2 SFDVKD. With V trimmed by 8 bases and J by 5 bases, 8 bases remained unmatched. CDR3 amino acids: CATTSGGRVETQYF. The CDR3 DNA follows: TGTGCCACCACCAGCGGGGGGCGGGTCGAGACCCAGTACTTC.

As for this clonotype: A clone one base away is much larger, so this may be a read error. V is TRBV27 and J is TRBJ1-5; D perhaps matches TRBD1 (5 bases). Germline V gives CDR1 MNHEY, CDR2 SMNVEV (reference sequence). V lost 5 bases and J 1 base, leaving 12 bases between the germline ends. The CDR3 has 15 residues. The CDR3 loop is CASSILPGSNQPQHF. CDR3 DNA sequence: TGTGCCAGCAGTATACTTCCAGGGAGCAATCAGCCCCAGCATTTT.